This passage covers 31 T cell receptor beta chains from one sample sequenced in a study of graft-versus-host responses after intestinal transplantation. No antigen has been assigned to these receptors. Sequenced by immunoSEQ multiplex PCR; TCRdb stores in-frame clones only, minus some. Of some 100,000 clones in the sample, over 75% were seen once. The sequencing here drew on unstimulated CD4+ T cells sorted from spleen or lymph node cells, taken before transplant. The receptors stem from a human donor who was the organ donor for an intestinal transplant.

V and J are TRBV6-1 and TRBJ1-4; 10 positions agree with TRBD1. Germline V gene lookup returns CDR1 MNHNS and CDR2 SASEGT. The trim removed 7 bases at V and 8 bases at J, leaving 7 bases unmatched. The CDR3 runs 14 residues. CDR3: CASTRGTGVEKLFF. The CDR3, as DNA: TGTGCCAGCACTCGAGGGACAGGGGTCGAAAAACTGTTTTTT.

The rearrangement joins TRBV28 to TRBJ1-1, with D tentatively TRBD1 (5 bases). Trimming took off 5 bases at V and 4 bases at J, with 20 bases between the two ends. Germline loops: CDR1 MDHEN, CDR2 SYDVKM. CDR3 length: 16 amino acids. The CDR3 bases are TGTGCCAGCAGTCCCTTCCTGTGGCGGGACGGCACTGAAGCTTTCTTT. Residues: CASSPFLWRDGTEAFF.

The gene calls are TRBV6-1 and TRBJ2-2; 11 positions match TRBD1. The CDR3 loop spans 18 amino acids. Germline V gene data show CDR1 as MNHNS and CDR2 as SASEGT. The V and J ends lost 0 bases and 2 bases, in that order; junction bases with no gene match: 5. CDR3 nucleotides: TGTGCCAGCAGTGAAGCGGTGGGACAGGGGGTAAACACCGGGGAGCTGTTTTTT. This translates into CASSEAVGQGVNTGELFF.

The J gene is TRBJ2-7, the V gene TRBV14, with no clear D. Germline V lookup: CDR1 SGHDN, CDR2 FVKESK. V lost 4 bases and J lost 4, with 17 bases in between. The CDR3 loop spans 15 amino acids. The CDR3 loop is CASSRRNQVWYEQYF. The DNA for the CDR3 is TGTGCCAGCAGCCGGCGGAACCAGGTATGGTACGAGCAGTACTTC.

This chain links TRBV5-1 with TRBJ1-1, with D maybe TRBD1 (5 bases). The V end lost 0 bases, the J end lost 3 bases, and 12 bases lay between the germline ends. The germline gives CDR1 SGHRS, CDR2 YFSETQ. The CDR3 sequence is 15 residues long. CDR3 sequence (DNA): TGCGCCAGCAGCTTGGCCGAGGGACGGTACACTGAAGCTTTCTTT. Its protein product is CASSLAEGRYTEAFF.

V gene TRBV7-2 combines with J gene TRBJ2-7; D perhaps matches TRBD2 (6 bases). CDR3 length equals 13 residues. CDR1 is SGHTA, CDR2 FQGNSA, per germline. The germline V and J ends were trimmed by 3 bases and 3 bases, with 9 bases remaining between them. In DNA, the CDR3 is TGTGCCAGCAGCTTCGGGCGGGACTACGAGCAGTACTTC. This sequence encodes CASSFGRDYEQYF.

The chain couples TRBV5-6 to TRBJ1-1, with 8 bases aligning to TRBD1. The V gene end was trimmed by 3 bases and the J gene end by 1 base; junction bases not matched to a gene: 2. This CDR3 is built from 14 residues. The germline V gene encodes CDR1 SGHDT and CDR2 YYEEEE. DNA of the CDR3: TGTGCCAGCAGCTCCAGGGGGCGGAACACTGAAGCTTTCTTT. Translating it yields CASSSRGRNTEAFF.

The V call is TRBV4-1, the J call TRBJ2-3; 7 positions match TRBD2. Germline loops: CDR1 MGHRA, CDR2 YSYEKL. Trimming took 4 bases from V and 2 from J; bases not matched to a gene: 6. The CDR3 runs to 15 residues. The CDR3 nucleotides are TGCGCCAGCAGCCCCGTCGGGGGGATCACAGATACGCAGTATTTT. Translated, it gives CASSPVGGITDTQYF.

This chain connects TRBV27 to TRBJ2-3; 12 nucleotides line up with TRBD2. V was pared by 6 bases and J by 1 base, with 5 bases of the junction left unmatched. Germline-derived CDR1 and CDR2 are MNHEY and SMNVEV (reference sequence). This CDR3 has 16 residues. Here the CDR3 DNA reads TGTGCCAGCAGGCCATGGACTAGCGGGGGCACAGATACGCAGTATTTT. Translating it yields CASRPWTSGGTDTQYF.

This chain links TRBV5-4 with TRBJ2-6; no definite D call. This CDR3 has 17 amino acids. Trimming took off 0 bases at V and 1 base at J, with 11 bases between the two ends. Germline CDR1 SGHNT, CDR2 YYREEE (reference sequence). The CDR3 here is CASSLAHLLSGANVLTF. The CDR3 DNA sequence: TGTGCCAGCAGCTTGGCCCACTTATTGTCTGGGGCCAACGTCCTGACTTTC.

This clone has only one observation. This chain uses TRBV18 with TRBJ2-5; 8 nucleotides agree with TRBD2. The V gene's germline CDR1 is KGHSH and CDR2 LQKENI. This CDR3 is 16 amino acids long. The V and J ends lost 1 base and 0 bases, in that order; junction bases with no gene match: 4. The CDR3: CASSPLSGGYQETQYF. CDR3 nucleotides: TGTGCCAGCTCACCACTCAGCGGGGGTTACCAAGAGACCCAGTACTTC.

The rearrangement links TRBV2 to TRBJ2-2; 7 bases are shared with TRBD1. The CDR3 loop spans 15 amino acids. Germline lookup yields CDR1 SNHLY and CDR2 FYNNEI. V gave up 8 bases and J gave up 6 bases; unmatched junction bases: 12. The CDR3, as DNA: TGTGCCAGCCGCGTTCAGACAGGGTTTTCCGGGGAGCTGTTTTTT. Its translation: CASRVQTGFSGELFF.

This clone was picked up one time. CDR3 nucleotide sequence: TGTGCCTGGAGCGGAGGGTCTACTGAAGCTTTCTTT. Translation: CAWSGGSTEAFF. V and J are TRBV30 and TRBJ1-1; D remains unclear. V was trimmed by 3 bases and J by 5 bases, leaving 10 bases between them. Germline V gene data show CDR1 as GTSNPN and CDR2 as SVGIG (reference sequence). The CDR3 runs 12 residues. Full variable domain (remainder filled in from reference TRBV30 and TRBJ1-1): SQTIHQWPATLVQPVGSPLSLECTVEGTSNPNLYWYRQAAGRGLQLLFYSVGIGQISSEVPQNLSASRPQDRQFILSSKKLLLSDSGFYLCAWSGGSTEAFFGQGTRLTVV.

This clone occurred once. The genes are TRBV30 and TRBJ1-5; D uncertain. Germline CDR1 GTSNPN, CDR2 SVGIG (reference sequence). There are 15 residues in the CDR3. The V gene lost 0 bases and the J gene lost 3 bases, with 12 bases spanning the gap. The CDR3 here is CAWSVRPGFNQPQHF. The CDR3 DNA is TGTGCCTGGAGTGTACGGCCGGGATTCAATCAGCCCCAGCATTTT.

The CDR3 here is CATSRDTYVSRIPYEQYF. Written as DNA, the CDR3 is TGTGCCACCAGCAGAGATACGTACGTAAGTCGGATTCCCTACGAGCAGTACTTC. The rearrangement joins TRBV15 to TRBJ2-7; D unresolved. The CDR3 has 18 residues. Trimming left V 0 bases short and J 2 bases short, with 20 bases between. Looked up from germline, CDR1 is LNHNV and CDR2 is YYDKDF (reference sequence).

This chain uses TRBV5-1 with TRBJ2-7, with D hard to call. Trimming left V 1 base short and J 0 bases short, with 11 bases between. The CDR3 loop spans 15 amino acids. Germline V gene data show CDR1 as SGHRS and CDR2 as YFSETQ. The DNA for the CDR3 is TGCGCCAGCAGCTTGATTTTGTCAGGCTCCTACGAGCAGTACTTC. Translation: CASSLILSGSYEQYF.

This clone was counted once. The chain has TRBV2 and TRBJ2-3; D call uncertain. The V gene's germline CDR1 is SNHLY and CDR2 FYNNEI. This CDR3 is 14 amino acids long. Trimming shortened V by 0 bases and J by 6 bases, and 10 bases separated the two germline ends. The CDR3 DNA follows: TGTGCCAGCAGTGAAGCTTTCTGGGCGGATACGCAGTATTTT. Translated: CASSEAFWADTQYF.

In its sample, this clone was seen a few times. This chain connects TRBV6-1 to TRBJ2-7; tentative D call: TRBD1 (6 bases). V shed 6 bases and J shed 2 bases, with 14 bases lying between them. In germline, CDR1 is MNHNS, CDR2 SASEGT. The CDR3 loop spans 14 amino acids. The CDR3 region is CASRKRTETYEQYF. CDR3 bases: TGTGCCAGCAGGAAACGGACAGAGACCTACGAGCAGTACTTC.

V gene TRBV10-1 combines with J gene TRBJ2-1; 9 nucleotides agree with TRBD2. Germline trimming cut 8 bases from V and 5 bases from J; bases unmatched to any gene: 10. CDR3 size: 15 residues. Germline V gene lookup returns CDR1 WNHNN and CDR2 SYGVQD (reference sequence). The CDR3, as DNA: TGCGCCAGCTCGTCGGCGGGGGGGCCCAACAATGAGCAGTTCTTC. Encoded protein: CASSSAGGPNNEQFF.

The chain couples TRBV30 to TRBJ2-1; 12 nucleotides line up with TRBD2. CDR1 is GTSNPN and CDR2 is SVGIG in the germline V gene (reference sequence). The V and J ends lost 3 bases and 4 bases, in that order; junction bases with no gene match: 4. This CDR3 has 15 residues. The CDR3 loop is CAWSRLAGDYNEQFF. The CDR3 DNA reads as TGTGCCTGGAGCAGACTAGCGGGGGATTACAATGAGCAGTTCTTC.

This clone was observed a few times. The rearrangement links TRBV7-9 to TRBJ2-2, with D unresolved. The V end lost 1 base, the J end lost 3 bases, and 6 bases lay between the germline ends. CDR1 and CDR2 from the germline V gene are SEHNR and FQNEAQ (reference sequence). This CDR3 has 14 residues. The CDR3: CASSLGGYTGELFF. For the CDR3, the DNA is TGTGCCAGCAGCTTAGGCGGCTACACCGGGGAGCTGTTTTTT.

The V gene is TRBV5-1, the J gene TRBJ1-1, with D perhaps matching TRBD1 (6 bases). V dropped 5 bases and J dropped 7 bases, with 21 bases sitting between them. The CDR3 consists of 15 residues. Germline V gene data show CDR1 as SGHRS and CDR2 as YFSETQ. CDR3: CASSTFSSGQFEAFF. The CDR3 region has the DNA TGCGCCAGCAGTACCTTTTCCTCTGGACAGTTTGAAGCTTTCTTT. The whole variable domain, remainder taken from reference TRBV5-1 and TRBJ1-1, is KAGVTQTPRYLIKTRGQQVTLSCSPISGHRSVSWYQQTPGQGLQFLFEYFSETQRNKGNFPGRFSGRQFSNSRSEMNVSTLELGDSALYLCASSTFSSGQFEAFFGQGTRLTVV.

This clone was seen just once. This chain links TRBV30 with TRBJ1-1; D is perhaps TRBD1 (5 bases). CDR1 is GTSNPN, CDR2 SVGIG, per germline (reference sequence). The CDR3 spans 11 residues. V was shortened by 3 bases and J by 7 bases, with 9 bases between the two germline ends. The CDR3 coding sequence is TGTGCCTGGAGACAAGACAGTGAAGCTTTCTTT. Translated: CAWRQDSEAFF.

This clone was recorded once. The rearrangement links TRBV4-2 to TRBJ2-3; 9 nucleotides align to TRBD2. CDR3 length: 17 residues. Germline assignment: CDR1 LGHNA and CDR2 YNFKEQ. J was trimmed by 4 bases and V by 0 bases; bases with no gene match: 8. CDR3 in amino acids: CASSQDQAGGGADTQYF. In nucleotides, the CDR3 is TGTGCCAGCAGCCAAGACCAAGCGGGGGGCGGGGCAGATACGCAGTATTTT.

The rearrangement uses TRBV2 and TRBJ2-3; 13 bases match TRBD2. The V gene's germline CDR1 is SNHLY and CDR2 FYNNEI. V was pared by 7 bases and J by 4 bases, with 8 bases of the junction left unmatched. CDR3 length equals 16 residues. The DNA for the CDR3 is TGTGCCAGCAACCTACGGACTAGCGGGGGCGCAGATACGCAGTATTTT. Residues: CASNLRTSGGADTQYF.

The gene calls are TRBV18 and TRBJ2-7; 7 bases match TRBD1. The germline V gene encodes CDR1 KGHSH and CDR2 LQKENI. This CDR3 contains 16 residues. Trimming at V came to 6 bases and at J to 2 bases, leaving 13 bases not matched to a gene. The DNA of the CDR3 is TGTGCCAGCTCTCCCGTGTCGAGTCAGGGGGCCTACGAGCAGTACTTC. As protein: CASSPVSSQGAYEQYF.

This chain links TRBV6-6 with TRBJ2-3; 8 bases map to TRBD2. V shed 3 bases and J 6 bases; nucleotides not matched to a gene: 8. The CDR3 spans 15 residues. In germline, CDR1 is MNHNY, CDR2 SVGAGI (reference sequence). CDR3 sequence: CASSYDGGAVDTQYF. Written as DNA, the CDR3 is TGTGCCAGCAGTTATGACGGGGGGGCGGTCGATACGCAGTATTTT.

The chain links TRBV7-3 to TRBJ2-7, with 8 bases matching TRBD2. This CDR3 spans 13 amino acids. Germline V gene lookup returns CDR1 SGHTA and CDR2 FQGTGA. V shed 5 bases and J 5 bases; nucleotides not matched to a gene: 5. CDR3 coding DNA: TGTGCCAGCAGCCACGGACTAGCAGACGAGCAGTACTTC. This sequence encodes CASSHGLADEQYF.

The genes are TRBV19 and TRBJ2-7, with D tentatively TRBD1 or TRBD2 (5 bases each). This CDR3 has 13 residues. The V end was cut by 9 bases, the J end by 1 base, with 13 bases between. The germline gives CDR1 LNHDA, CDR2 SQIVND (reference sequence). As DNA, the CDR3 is TGTGCCAGAGGACCGGGGCCATCCTACGAGCAGTACTTC. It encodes CARGPGPSYEQYF.

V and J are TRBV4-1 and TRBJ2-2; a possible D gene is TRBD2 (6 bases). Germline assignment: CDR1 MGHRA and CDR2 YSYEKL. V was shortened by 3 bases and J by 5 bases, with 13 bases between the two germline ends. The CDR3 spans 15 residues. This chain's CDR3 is CASSHLNGGTGELFF. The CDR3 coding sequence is TGCGCCAGCAGCCATTTAAACGGAGGGACCGGGGAGCTGTTTTTT.

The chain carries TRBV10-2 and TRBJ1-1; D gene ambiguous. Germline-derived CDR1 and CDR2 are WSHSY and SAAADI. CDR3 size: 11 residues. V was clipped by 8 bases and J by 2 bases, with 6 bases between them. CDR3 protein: CASQKNTEAFF. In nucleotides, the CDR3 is TGCGCCAGCCAAAAAAACACTGAAGCTTTCTTT.